This entry describes one TCR beta chain. Its antigen is undetermined. CDR1 and CDR2 from the germline V gene are MDHEN and SYDVKM. Trimming left V 5 bases short and J 0 bases short, with 20 bases between. The CDR3 loop spans 18 amino acids. Researchers ran the PCR with 60 Vbeta and 13 Jbeta primers. The protocol was immunoSEQ multiplex PCR, while the TCRdb copy is restricted to in-frame clones and leaves out a portion. The sample holds roughly 31,000 clones. This entry is derived from a study of cytomegalovirus exposure and HLA in healthy donors. Points from the study as a whole: A list of 150 to 200 TCR beta chains associated with cytomegalovirus was given. Published work reported that the classifier diagnosed cytomegalovirus status with high specificity and sensitivity.

This sequence was found in a man aged 25-45 years in good health and CMV-seronegative. This chain joins TRBV28 and TRBJ2-4, with D perhaps matching TRBD2 (6 bases). Material: PBMCs. CDR3 residues: CASSVGLLHTLAKNIQYF. Here the CDR3 DNA reads TGTGCCAGCAGTGTAGGACTACTCCATACATTAGCCAAAAACATTCAGTACTTC.